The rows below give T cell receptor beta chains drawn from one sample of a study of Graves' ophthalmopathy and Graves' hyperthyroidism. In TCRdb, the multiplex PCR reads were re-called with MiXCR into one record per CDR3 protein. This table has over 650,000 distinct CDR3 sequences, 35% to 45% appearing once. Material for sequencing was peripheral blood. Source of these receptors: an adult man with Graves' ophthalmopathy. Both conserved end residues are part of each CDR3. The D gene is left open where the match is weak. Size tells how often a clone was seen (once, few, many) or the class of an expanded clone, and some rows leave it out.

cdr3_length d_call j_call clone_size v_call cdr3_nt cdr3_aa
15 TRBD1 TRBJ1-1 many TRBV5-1 TGCGCCAGCAGCTCCCGGACAGGAATGAACACTGAAGCTTTCTTT CASSSRTGMNTEAFF
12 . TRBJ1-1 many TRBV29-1 TGCAGCGTTGGGGAGAGGAACACTGAAGCTTTCTTT CSVGERNTEAFF
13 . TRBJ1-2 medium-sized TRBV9 TGTGCCAGCAGCGTATCAGGACACTATGGCTACACCTTC CASSVSGHYGYTF
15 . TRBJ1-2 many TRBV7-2 TGTGCCAGCAGCTTGCGACCCGGACTGAACTATGGCTACACCTTC CASSLRPGLNYGYTF
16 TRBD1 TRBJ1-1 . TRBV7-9 TGTGCCAGCAGTTTTGACAGGGGGCTAGAGAACACTGAAGCTTTCTTT CASSFDRGLENTEAFF
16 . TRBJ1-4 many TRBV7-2 TGTGCCAGCAGCTTAACGGACGGACCCTCTAATGAAAAACTGTTTTTT CASSLTDGPSNEKLFF
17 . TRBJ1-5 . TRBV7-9 TGTGCCAGCAGCCCTCAGGCAGGGACGGGGTCGAATCAGCCCCAGCATTTT CASSPQAGTGSNQPQHF
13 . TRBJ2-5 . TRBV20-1 TGCAGTGTCGGCCGCGAGGTCACAGATACGCAGTACTTC CSVGREVTDTQYF
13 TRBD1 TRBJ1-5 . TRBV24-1 TGTGCCACCAGCAGAGAGACGACAGGGTACGAGCATTTT CATSRETTGYEHF
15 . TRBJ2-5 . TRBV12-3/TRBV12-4 TGTGCCATCAGTTTAACGTCGAACAAACAAGAGACCCAGTACTTC CAISLTSNKQETQYF
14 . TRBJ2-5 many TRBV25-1 TGTGCCAGCAGTGAATTGCCGAGCGAAGAGACCCAGTACTTC CASSELPSEETQYF
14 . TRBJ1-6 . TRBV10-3 TGTGCTATCAGTGAGTTACAGGGACATTCACCCCTCCACTTT CAISELQGHSPLHF
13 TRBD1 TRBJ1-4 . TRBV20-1 TGCAGTGCTACCGGGACAGGGAGTGAAAAACTGTTTTTT CSATGTGSEKLFF
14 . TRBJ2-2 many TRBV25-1 TGTGCCAGCAGTGGGAGGTCCCCGGGCGGGGAGCTGTTTTTT CASSGRSPGGELFF
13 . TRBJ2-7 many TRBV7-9 TGTGCCAGCAGCTCCCTAGCGTTGGACGAGCAGTACTTC CASSSLALDEQYF
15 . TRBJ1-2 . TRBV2 TGTGCCGGCAGTTTAGCGGCGGGGGGGGCGGGTGGCTACACCTTC CAGSLAAGGAGGYTF
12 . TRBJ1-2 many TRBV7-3 TGTGCCAGGGGGAGGAGTTCCTATGGCTACACCTTC CARGRSSYGYTF
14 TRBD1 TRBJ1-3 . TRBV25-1 TGTGCCAGCAGTCCGACAGGGACTGGAAACACCATATATTTT CASSPTGTGNTIYF
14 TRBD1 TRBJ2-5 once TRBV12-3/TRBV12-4 TGTGCCAGCAGTGCATTGACAGGGATTGTGACCCAGTACTTC CASSALTGIVTQYF
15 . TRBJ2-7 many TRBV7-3 TGTGCCAGCAGCTTAAGAGGCGGGACGGCCTACGAGCAGTACTTC CASSLRGGTAYEQYF
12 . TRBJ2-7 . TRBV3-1 TGTGCCAGCAGCCAATCGCAAGGCGAGCAGTACTTC CASSQSQGEQYF
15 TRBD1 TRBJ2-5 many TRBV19 TGTGCCAGTAGTATAGGAGGGACAGGGGGGGAGACCCAGTACTTC CASSIGGTGGETQYF
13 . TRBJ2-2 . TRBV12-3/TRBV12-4 TGTGCCAGCAGCGGCACCTACGCCGGCGAGCTGTTTTTT CASSGTYAGELFF
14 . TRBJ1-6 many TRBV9 TGTGCCAGCAGCGTAGCAGGTGGTCGATCACCCCTCCACTTT CASSVAGGRSPLHF
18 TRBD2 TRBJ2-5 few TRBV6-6 TGTGCCAGCAGTTACGGGGGGTCTAGCGGGAGGCCCCAAGAGACCCAGTACTTC CASSYGGSSGRPQETQYF
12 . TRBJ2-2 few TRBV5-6 TGTGCCAGCAGCTTCGAAGCCGGGGAGCTGTTTTTT CASSFEAGELFF
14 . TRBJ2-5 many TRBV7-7 TGTGCCAGCAGCTTAGAACGCCCTGGTGAGACCCAGTACTTC CASSLERPGETQYF
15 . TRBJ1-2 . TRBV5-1 TGCGCCAGCAGCTTGGACACCCGGGGAATTTATGGCTACACCTTC CASSLDTRGIYGYTF
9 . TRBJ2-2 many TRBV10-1 TGCGCCAGCAATAGGGAGCTGTTTTTT CASNRELFF
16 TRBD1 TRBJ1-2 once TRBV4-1 TGCGCCAGCAGCCAATACAGGGGGCAGGGGAACTATGGCTACACCTTC CASSQYRGQGNYGYTF
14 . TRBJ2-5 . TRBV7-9 TGTGCCAGCACTCCCCAGGGTGATCGGGAGACCCAGTACTTC CASTPQGDRETQYF
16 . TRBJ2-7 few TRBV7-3 TGCGCCAGCAGCCAAAAAGAGGGGTACGATTCCTACGAGCAGTACTTC CASSQKEGYDSYEQYF
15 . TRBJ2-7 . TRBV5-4 TGTGCCAGCAGCCAAGAACGAGACAGCTCTTACGAGCAGTACTTC CASSQERDSSYEQYF
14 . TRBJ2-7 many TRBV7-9 TGTGCCAGCAGCTCGGGCCAAGCCAGGGGCGAGCAGTACTTC CASSSGQARGEQYF
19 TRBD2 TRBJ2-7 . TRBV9 TGTGCCAGCAGCGTAAGCCCGCGTCCGACGGCGGGAGAAGGCTACAAGCAGTACTTC CASSVSPRPTAGEGYKQYF
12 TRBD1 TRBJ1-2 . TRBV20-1 TGCAGGGCGGACAGGCCCCCGTATGGCTACACCTTC CRADRPPYGYTF
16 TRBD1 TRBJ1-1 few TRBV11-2 TGTGCCAGCAGCCTCCGGGGGGACAGGAGAGGGACTGAAGCTTTCTTT CASSLRGDRRGTEAFF
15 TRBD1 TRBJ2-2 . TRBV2 TGTGCCAGCGGCCCACAGGGGTTAGTTCCCGGGGAGCTGTTTTTT CASGPQGLVPGELFF
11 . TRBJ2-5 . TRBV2 TGTGCCTCAACAGGGCAAGAGACCCAGTACTTC CASTGQETQYF